This T cell receptor beta chain emerged from a study of blood T cells in healthy people across ages (dated by TCRdb to between 2015 and 2017). In the study overall: In model experiments, template switching captured about one uniquely barcoded TCR beta cDNA molecule for every two T cells. Donors were grouped into four age groups: young (average roughly 17 years), middle-aged (roughly 37), aged (approximately 67) and long-lived (just over 80). To avoid experimental bias, donors of different ages were spread randomly across the sequencing lanes. The study analyzed two additional independent replicas of 1 million unique cDNA reads from the same blood draw for two donors, one aged 18 to 29 and one aged 80 or older. The study measured age-related changes in TCR beta repertoire diversity using deep sequencing normalized with unique cDNA molecular identifiers. Study-level results and caveats: Observed TCR beta diversity per million T cells fell roughly linearly with age, and a significant reduction was already apparent by age roughly 40. A strong correlation was found between observed TCR beta diversity and the percentage of naive T cells measured by flow cytometry. Estimates of total diversity based on one million sequenced T cells were considered lower bounds and underestimates. The CMV infection status of donors was not known, potentially confounding age-related changes in expanded clonotypes. Compared with the aged group, more naive CD4+ T cells, fewer expanded clones and increased TCR diversity were shown by the long-lived group, suggesting age selection. Because profiling used bulk unsorted PBMCs, naive and antigen-experienced compartments could not be compared conclusively.

This clonotype occurred a few times. Its specific antigen is unknown. No clone much larger than this one lies a single base away; base qualities are absent. The donors were roughly 39 Caucasian individuals from Russia, aged roughly 6 to 90 years, who were systemically healthy. Each donor gave 9 to 10 milliliters of peripheral blood, collected into EDTA-treated Vacutainer tubes. Ficoll-Paque density-gradient centrifugation was used to isolate PBMCs, with at least 7 million per sample. Trizol reagent was used to extract total RNA from PBMCs, with at least 6 micrograms per sample. The percentages of naive CD45RAhigh/CD27high T cells were determined by flow cytometry on a PBMC aliquot from every donor. The library was built by means of 5' RACE. Sequencing was performed on an Illumina HiSeq 2500. A second PCR of roughly 7 to 11 cycles was run with a J-beta primer mix and a sample-barcoded 5' primer. A unique molecular identifier was introduced onto each TCR beta cDNA molecule by a template-switch 5' adaptor carrying 12 random nucleotides. At least 2.5 million CDR3-containing paired-end reads were obtained from each sample. All of the RNA was converted into first-strand cDNA using the Mint cDNA synthesis kit, with a TRBC-specific oligonucleotide serving as the primer. All cDNA was treated with uracil-DNA glycosylase and then went through a first 18-cycle PCR with the universal primers M1SS and BC2_uni_R. The study's own analysis went as follows. For normalization, 1 million high-quality reads were randomly selected from each sample, with every read carrying a distinct molecular identifier. Reads sharing molecular identifiers were discarded rather than binned into consensus sequences. MiTCR, with a Q25 quality threshold and the strictest error-elimination algorithm, was used for CDR3 identification, clonotype clustering and error correction. Lower-bound total TCR beta diversity was estimated with a nonparametric unseen species model using Euler transformation. The public reads were reanalyzed by TCRdb: fastp trimming at Q25, MiXCR alignment, in-frame beta chains only. Every distinct CDR3 protein forms one entry, paired with its most common genes and DNA. TCRdb, not the original authors, processed these V and J calls. This sample gives approximately 880,000 distinct CDR3 sequences in total; roughly 52% of them show up just once. Of the sample, around an eighth falls within the top ten clones.

Trimming costs V 4 bases and J 3 bases, and their ends lie 13 bases apart. CDR1 SGHRS and CDR2 YFSETQ are derived from the germline V gene. The CDR3 goes from the cysteine to the phenylalanine over 14 residues. The sequence is cut down to CDR3 DNA, 42 bases in frame from base 1. The sequencing sample was made of blood. The rearrangement joined TRBV5-1 to TRBJ1-1, with TRBD1 perhaps the D gene, on 5 matching bases. This receptor was taken from a man aged 30-40 years in good health. The DNA reads as follows: TGCGCCAGCAGCAGGGGACGTATTTACACTGAAGCTTTCTTT. It codes for CASSRGRIYTEAFF.